This is a list of T cell receptor beta chains from one sample in a study of PD-L1 blockade in urothelial cancer. Sequencing was performed with immunoSEQ multiplex PCR; in TCRdb, only in-frame clones are kept and a portion is missing. Of roughly 46,000 clones listed, approximately 85% were seen once; the top ten hold 1.5% to 2%. Sequences were derived from PBMCs, sampled around atezolizumab (anti-PD-L1) treatment. The receptors originated from a man aged 45 to 65 with urothelial cancer. The CDR3 runs from the conserved cysteine through the conserved F or W. Fields, in order: V gene, D gene, J gene, CDR3 protein. A D gene is named only where the DNA matches it firmly.

V gene: TRBV11-3; D gene: TRBD2; J gene: TRBJ2-7; CDR3 protein: CASSLDRRGGSNEQYF
V gene: TRBV19; D gene: TRBD1; J gene: TRBJ2-7; CDR3 protein: CASSTLTGSLSYEQYF
V gene: TRBV5-1; D gene: -; J gene: TRBJ2-2; CDR3 protein: CASSPYTGELFF
V gene: TRBV7-9; D gene: -; J gene: TRBJ2-1; CDR3 protein: CASSHTRIGYNEQFF
V gene: TRBV7-2; D gene: TRBD1; J gene: TRBJ1-5; CDR3 protein: CASSLALGGPNQPQHF
V gene: TRBV11-2; D gene: TRBD1; J gene: TRBJ1-1; CDR3 protein: CASSPRLGQQRFEAFF
V gene: TRBV7-2; D gene: TRBD2; J gene: TRBJ2-7; CDR3 protein: CASSVSGLAAYEQYF
V gene: TRBV6-1; D gene: -; J gene: TRBJ2-7; CDR3 protein: CASSENTGSIYEQYF
V gene: TRBV5-1; D gene: TRBD1; J gene: TRBJ1-2; CDR3 protein: CASSLTGENGYTF
V gene: TRBV27; D gene: TRBD1; J gene: TRBJ1-5; CDR3 protein: CASSIGQGVGNQPQHF
V gene: TRBV12-2; D gene: -; J gene: TRBJ2-4; CDR3 protein: CASRPPFEGKLAKNIQYF
V gene: TRBV4-3; D gene: -; J gene: TRBJ2-2; CDR3 protein: CASSHPTLNTGELFF
V gene: TRBV7-8; D gene: TRBD2; J gene: TRBJ2-1; CDR3 protein: CASSLVIAGESSEQFF
V gene: TRBV5-1; D gene: TRBD1; J gene: TRBJ2-5; CDR3 protein: CASREQGAQKTQYF
V gene: TRBV19; D gene: TRBD2; J gene: TRBJ2-7; CDR3 protein: CASQLAGAYEQYF
V gene: TRBV19; D gene: TRBD1; J gene: TRBJ1-5; CDR3 protein: CASSAQGASQNQPQHF